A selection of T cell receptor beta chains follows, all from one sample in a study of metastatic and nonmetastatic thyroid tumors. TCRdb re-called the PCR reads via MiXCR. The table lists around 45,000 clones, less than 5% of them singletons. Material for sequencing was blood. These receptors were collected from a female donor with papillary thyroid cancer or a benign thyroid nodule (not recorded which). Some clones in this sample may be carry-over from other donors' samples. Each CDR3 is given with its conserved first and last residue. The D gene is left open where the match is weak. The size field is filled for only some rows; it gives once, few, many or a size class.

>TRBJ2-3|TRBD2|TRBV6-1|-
TGTGCCCGCACTAGCGGGGGCATTACAGATACGCAGTATTTT
CARTSGGITDTQYF
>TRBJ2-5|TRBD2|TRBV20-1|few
TGCAGTGCTCGCGGACTAGCGGGAGTAGAGACCCAGTACTTC
CSARGLAGVETQYF
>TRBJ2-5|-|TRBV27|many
TGTGCCAGCAGTTTTCAGGGGAAAGAGACCCAGTACTTC
CASSFQGKETQYF
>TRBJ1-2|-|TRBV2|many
TGTGCCAGCAGTGAATACCCCACGGCCCACTATGGCTACACCTTC
CASSEYPTAHYGYTF
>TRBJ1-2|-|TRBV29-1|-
TGCAGCGTTGAGGGGACGGAGTATGGCTACACCTTC
CSVEGTEYGYTF
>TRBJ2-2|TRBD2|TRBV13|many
TGTGCCAGCGACATACGCGGGGGCACCGGGGAGCTGTTTTTT
CASDIRGGTGELFF
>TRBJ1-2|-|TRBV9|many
TGTGCCAGCAGCTTATCATTTAGGGGGTCTGACTATGGCTACACCTTC
CASSLSFRGSDYGYTF
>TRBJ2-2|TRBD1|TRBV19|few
TGTGCCAGTTACAGGGGGTCCGGGGAGCTGTTTTTT
CASYRGSGELFF
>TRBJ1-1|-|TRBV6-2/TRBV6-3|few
TGTGCCAGCAGGGAATGGTTGGGGCGCACTGAAGCTTTCTTT
CASREWLGRTEAFF
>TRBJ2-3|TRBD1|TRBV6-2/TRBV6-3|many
TGTGCCAGCAGCTACACCAGAGGACAGGGGGCAGATACGCAGTATTTT
CASSYTRGQGADTQYF
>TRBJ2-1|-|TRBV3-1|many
TGTGCCAGCAGCCAATTCGGGCGGGCGGATGAGCAGTTCTTC
CASSQFGRADEQFF
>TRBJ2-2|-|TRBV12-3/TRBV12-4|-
TGTGCCAGCAGTTTAATCCCAAGGTGGCGGGAAACCGTGGAGCTTTTTTTT
CASSLIPRWRETVELFF
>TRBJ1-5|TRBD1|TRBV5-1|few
TGCGCCAGCAGCCCAGGACAGGGAGAGCCCCAGCATTTT
CASSPGQGEPQHF
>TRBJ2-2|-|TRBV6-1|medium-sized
TGTGCCAGCAGTGAGAACAGGGATTACACCGGGGAGCTGTTTTTT
CASSENRDYTGELFF
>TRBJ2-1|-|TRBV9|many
TGTGCCAGCAGCGAGAGCGAATACAATGAGCAGTTCTTC
CASSESEYNEQFF
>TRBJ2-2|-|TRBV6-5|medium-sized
TGTGCCAGCAGTTACCCAGGCACCGGGGAGCTGTTTTTT
CASSYPGTGELFF
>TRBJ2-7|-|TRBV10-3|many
TGTGCCATCAGTGAGTCGTTAGGGAACGAGCAGTACTTC
CAISESLGNEQYF
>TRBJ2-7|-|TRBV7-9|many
TGTGCCAGCAGCTCATTTCGCCGAATCGGACACAACCTTACCTACGAGCAGTACTTC
CASSSFRRIGHNLTYEQYF
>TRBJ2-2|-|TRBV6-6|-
TGTGCCAGCAGTTACTCGGTATCGGGAGTGGTCGGGGAGCTGTTTTTT
CASSYSVSGVVGELFF
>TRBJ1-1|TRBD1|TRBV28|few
TGTGCCAGCAGTCCGCCGGGACAGGGGAGGGGGAACACTGAAGCTTTCTTT
CASSPPGQGRGNTEAFF
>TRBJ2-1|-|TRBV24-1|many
TGTGCCACCAGTGACCCCGTAGACGGGTCCTACAATGAGCAGTTCTTC
CATSDPVDGSYNEQFF
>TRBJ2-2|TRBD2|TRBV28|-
TGTGCCAGCATACGTACTAGCGTAGCGAACACCGGGGAGCTGTTTTTT
CASIRTSVANTGELFF
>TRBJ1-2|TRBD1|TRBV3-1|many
TGTGCCAGCAGCCAAAGGGCCGGGACAGGGGCCTATGGCTACACCTTC
CASSQRAGTGAYGYTF
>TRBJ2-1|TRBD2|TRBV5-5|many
TGTGCCAGCAGCTTGGTACTAGCGGGGACCAATGAGCAGTTCTTC
CASSLVLAGTNEQFF
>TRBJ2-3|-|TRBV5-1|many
TGCGCCAGCAGCTTGGCGGGAGAACCAGATACGCAGTATTTT
CASSLAGEPDTQYF
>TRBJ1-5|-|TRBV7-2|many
TGTGCCAGCAGCCGTCCCGGCCAGCCCCAGCATTTT
CASSRPGQPQHF
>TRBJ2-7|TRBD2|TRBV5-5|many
TGTGCCAGCAGCTTAGGGGGACTAGCGGGGTCCTACGAGCAGTACTTC
CASSLGGLAGSYEQYF
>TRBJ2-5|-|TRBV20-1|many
TGCAGTGCTAGAGACGCTCCAGCCACCGAGACCCAGTACTTC
CSARDAPATETQYF
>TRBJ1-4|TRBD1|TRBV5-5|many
TGTGCCAGCAGCCAGGGGGCCGGGACAGGGGGTGAAAAACTGTTTTTT
CASSQGAGTGGEKLFF
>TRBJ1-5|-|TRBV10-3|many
TGTGCCATCAGTGAGTCGAGCCAGCTAAGCAATCAGCCCCAGCATTTT
CAISESSQLSNQPQHF
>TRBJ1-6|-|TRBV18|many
TGTGCCAGCTCACTGGACGGACTTGCCGTCCACTTT
CASSLDGLAVHF
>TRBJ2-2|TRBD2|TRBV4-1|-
TGCGCCAGCAGCCGGATGACTAGCGGGATGAACACCGGGGAGCTGTTTTTT
CASSRMTSGMNTGELFF
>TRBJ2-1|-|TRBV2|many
TGTGCCAGCAGTGTTTTAGGGTTTACGACCAATGAGCAGTTCTTC
CASSVLGFTTNEQFF
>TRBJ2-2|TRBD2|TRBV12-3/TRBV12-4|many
TGTGCCAGCAGACTAGCGGGAGAACCTAGCGGGGAGCTGTTTTTT
CASRLAGEPSGELFF
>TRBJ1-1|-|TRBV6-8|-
TGTGCCAGCTATTCTGTCTCAAGCTACACTGAAGCTTTCTTT
CASYSVSSYTEAFF
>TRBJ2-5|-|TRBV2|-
TGTGCCAGCAGTAGGGGGATTGAGGATACCCAGTACTTC
CASSRGIEDTQYF
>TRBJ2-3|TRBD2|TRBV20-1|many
TGCAGTGCTAGAGCCGGGACTAGCGGGGGAAATACGCAGTATTTT
CSARAGTSGGNTQYF
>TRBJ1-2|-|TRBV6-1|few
TGTGCCAGCAACCTGGCTAGTGGCTACACCTTC
CASNLASGYTF
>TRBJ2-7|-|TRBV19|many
TGTGCCAGTAGTATGGGGCAGGGTAGGTACGAGCAGTACTTC
CASSMGQGRYEQYF
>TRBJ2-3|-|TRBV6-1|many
TGTGCCAGCAGGCAAGGGCGTTCTAGCACAGATACGCAGTATTTT
CASRQGRSSTDTQYF
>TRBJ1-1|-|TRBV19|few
TGTGCCAGTATCTTCTCTTTGAACACTGAAGCTTTCTTT
CASIFSLNTEAFF
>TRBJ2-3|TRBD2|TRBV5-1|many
TGCGCCAGCAGCTTCTGGACTAGCGGGGTCTCAGCTAGCACAGATACGCAGTATTTT
CASSFWTSGVSASTDTQYF
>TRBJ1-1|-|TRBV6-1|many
TGTGCCAGCAGACTCATGAACACTGAAGCTTTCTTT
CASRLMNTEAFF
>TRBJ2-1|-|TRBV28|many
TGTGCCAGCAGTTTGGAGCGCAATGGAGGTTTTTTGGATGAGCAGTTCTTC
CASSLERNGGFLDEQFF
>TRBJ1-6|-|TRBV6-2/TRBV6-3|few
TGTGCCAGCAGTGGGGAAGTCGACCCCTCACCCCTCCACTTT
CASSGEVDPSPLHF
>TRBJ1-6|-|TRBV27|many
TGTGCCAGCAGTTTATCAAGGAATTCACCCCCCCACTTT
CASSLSRNSPPHF
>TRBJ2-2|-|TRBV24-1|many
TGTGCCACCAGTGATCCGACAGGGAACACCGGGGAGCTGTTTTTT
CATSDPTGNTGELFF
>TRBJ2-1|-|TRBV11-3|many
TGTGCCAGCACCAATAAGATGTCCACCACACGTGAGCAGTTCTTC
CASTNKMSTTREQFF
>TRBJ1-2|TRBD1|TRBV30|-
TGTGCCTGTATTGCCGTACGACAGGGTGGCTACACCTTC
CACIAVRQGGYTF